The following is a T cell receptor beta chain sequence with its context. Its matching antigen is unknown. Libraries were prepared by immunoSEQ multiplex PCR; TCRdb keeps only in-frame clonotypes and omits some of them. The table includes approximately 83,000 clones, approximately 90% detected once. The data derive from a study of T cell responses to AZD1222 COVID-19 vaccine. Whole-study findings and limits: Baseline serology detected seropositivity in only six or seven AZD1222 recipients.

This CDR3 has 15 residues. V trimming: 6 bases; J trimming: 4 bases; junction bases outside the gene matches: 8. The germline CDR1 and CDR2 sequences are KGHDR and SFDVKD. The receptor's source is an adult in good health. This sequence joins TRBV24-1 and TRBJ2-1; 7 bases are shared with TRBD2. Material: peripheral blood, obtained on day 0 of MenACWY control vaccination. The CDR3 protein is CATSRAGTIYNEQFF. For the CDR3, the DNA is TGTGCCACCAGTCGAGCCGGGACTATTTACAATGAGCAGTTCTTC.